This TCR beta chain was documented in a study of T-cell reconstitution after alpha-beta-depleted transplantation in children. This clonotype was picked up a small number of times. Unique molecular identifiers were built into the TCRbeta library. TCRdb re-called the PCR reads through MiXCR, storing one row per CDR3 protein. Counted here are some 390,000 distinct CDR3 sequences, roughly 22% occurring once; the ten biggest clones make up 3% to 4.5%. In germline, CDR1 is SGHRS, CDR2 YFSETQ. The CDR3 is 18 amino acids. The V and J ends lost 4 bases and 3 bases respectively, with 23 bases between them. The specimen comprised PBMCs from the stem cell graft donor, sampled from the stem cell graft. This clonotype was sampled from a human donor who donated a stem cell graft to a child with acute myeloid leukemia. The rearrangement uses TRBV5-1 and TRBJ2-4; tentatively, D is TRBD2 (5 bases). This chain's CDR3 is CASSPEDLRSRFKNIQYF. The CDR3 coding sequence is TGCGCCAGCAGCCCGGAGGACCTTCGCTCTCGGTTCAAAAACATTCAGTACTTC.